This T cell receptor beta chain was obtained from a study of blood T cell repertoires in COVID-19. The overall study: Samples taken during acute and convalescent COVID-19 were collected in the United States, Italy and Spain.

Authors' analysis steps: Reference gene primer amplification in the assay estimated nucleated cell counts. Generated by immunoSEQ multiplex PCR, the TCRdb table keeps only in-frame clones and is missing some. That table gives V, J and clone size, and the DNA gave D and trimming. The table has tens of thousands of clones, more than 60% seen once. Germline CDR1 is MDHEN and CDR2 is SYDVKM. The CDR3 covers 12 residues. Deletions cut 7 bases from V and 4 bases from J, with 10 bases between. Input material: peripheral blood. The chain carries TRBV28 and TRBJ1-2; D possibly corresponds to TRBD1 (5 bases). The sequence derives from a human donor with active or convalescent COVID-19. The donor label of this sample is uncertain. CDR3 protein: CASISGPYGYTF. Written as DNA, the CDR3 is TGTGCCAGCATCTCAGGGCCCTATGGCTACACCTTC.